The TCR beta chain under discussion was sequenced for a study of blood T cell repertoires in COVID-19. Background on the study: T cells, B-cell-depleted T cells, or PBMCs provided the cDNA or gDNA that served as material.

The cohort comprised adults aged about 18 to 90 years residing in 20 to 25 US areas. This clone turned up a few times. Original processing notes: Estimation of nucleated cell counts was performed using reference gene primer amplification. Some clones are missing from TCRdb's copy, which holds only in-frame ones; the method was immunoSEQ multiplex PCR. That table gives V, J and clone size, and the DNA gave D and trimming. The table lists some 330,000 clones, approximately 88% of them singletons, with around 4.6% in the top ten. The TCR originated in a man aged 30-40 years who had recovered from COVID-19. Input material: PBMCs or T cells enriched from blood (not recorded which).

CDR3 region: CASSEAGENSPLHF. For the CDR3, the DNA is TGTGCCAGCAGTGAGGCAGGGGAGAATTCACCCCTCCACTTT. The V gene is TRBV6-4, the J gene TRBJ1-6; TRBD1 is a possible D gene (6 bases). Germline loops: CDR1 MRHNA, CDR2 SNTAGT. This CDR3 spans 14 amino acids. Trimming took off 3 bases at V and 7 bases at J, with 10 bases between the two ends.